This T cell receptor (beta chain) is drawn from a study of T cells in Graves' hyperthyroidism and ophthalmopathy. Overall study context: Once the initial diagnosis was made, peripheral blood was obtained before any treatment. The study, taken as a whole, reports: Peripheral blood also featured most of the thyroid clonotypes expanded above 0.001.

Amplified TCR beta CDR3 regions derived from RNA transcripts. HTBI primers were employed in a first-round RT-PCR of the TCR CDR3. In TCRdb, the multiplex PCR reads were re-called with MiXCR into one record per CDR3 protein. Here the sample spans some 690,000 distinct CDR3 sequences, roughly a sixth being singletons. Many counts were recorded for this clonotype. The antigen remains unidentified. CDR1 and CDR2 from the germline V gene are SNHLY and FYNNEI. The CDR3 is 15 residues long. The V and J ends lost 4 bases and 7 bases, in that order; junction bases with no gene match: 10. Diagnoses were made from clinical symptoms, serum measures (thyroxine and TRAb), thyroid ultrasound and orbital computed tomography.

The source is a man aged 50-59 years with Graves' hyperthyroidism. What was sequenced was blood. The chain couples TRBV2 to TRBJ2-1, with 7 bases fitting TRBD1. This chain's CDR3 is CASSVVGGWRNEQFF. DNA of the CDR3: TGTGCCAGCAGTGTTGTAGGGGGCTGGCGGAATGAGCAGTTCTTC.